Listed below are T cell receptor beta chains from one sample, sequenced in a study of cytomegalovirus exposure and HLA in healthy donors. Repertoires were generated with immunoSEQ multiplex PCR, while TCRdb's copy carries only in-frame clones and drops some. The sample shows 70,000 to 95,000 clones, 80% of them seen only once. The sample comprised PBMCs. The source of these receptors is a man aged 18 to 30 in good health and CMV-seronegative. Both conserved end residues are part of each CDR3. The D gene is left open where the match is weak. A clone size is listed for some rows: how often the clone was seen (once, few, many), or a class if it is expanded.

TRBD1	NA	TRBV2	TRBJ1-2	CASSRGDFDGYTF	TGTGCCAGCAGCAGGGGGGACTTTGATGGCTACACCTTC
NA	NA	TRBV7-9	TRBJ1-1	CASSLVGPGAFF	TGTGCCAGCAGCTTGGTGGGCCCTGGGGCTTTCTTT
NA	NA	TRBV18	TRBJ1-1	CASSQSRGTEAFF	TGTGCCAGCTCACAATCCCGGGGGACTGAAGCTTTCTTT
TRBD2	NA	TRBV5-4	TRBJ2-3	CASSLGLAGTDTQYF	TGTGCCAGCAGCTTGGGACTAGCGGGCACAGATACGCAGTATTTT
NA	NA	TRBV12-5	TRBJ2-4	CASGLASDSQAKNIQYF	TGTGCTAGTGGTTTGGCCTCTGACAGCCAAGCCAAAAACATTCAGTACTTC
NA	few	TRBV7-3	TRBJ2-6	CASSLQTTPRGANVLTF	TGTGCCAGCAGCTTACAGACTACTCCGAGGGGGGCCAACGTCCTGACTTTC
TRBD1	NA	TRBV4-1	TRBJ1-5	CASSQDGTDRYSLGNQPQHF	TGCGCCAGCAGCCAAGATGGGACGGACAGGTACAGTCTAGGGAATCAGCCCCAGCATTTT
TRBD1	NA	TRBV6-5	TRBJ1-1	CASRTGGWLREAFF	TGTGCCAGCAGGACAGGGGGGTGGCTTCGTGAAGCTTTCTTT
TRBD1	NA	TRBV6-1	TRBJ2-3	CASSERYRGLGTDAQYF	TGTGCCAGCAGTGAGCGATACAGGGGGCTGGGCACAGATGCGCAGTATTTT
NA	NA	TRBV2	TRBJ2-5	CASSDNEETQYF	TGTGCCAGCAGTGACAATGAAGAGACCCAGTACTTC
NA	NA	TRBV6-1	TRBJ1-1	CASSDPGGNTEAFF	TGTGCCAGCAGCGATCCGGGGGGGAACACTGAAGCTTTCTTT
NA	NA	TRBV6-6	TRBJ1-2	CASSRGGGYTF	TGTGCCAGCAGTCGAGGGGGAGGCTACACCTTC
NA	once	TRBV5-1	TRBJ1-2	CASRGRARGDYGYTF	TGCGCCAGCAGAGGCCGAGCCCGGGGAGACTATGGCTACACCTTC
NA	few	TRBV14	TRBJ1-1	CASSPSPEGTEAFF	TGTGCCAGCAGCCCGTCACCTGAGGGCACTGAAGCTTTCTTT
NA	NA	TRBV18	TRBJ1-1	CASSPMTAEAFF	TGTGCCAGCTCACCTATGACAGCTGAAGCTTTCTTT
NA	NA	TRBV29-1	TRBJ1-1	CSVEGHKNTEAFF	TGCAGCGTTGAGGGGCATAAGAACACTGAAGCTTTCTTT
TRBD1	NA	TRBV6-4	TRBJ2-7	CASRWTGPSYEQYF	TGTGCCAGCAGATGGACAGGGCCTTCCTACGAGCAGTACTTC
TRBD2	NA	TRBV11-2	TRBJ2-7	CASSLDRASGGYEQYF	TGTGCCAGCAGCTTAGATCGGGCAAGCGGGGGATACGAGCAGTACTTC
NA	few	TRBV27	TRBJ2-2	CASTGGLAAGELFF	TGTGCCAGCACCGGAGGACTGGCTGCCGGGGAGCTGTTTTTT
NA	NA	TRBV5-1	TRBJ1-2	CASSLGPGAPNGYTF	TGCGCCAGCAGCTTGGGACCAGGGGCCCCTAATGGCTACACCTTC
NA	NA	TRBV13	TRBJ2-7	CASSSRQAPYEQYF	TGTGCCAGCAGCTCCCGACAGGCCCCCTACGAGCAGTACTTC
NA	NA	TRBV10-1	TRBJ2-1	CASSWGGATYNEQFF	TGCGCCAGCAGTTGGGGGGGGGCTACTTACAATGAGCAGTTCTTC
NA	NA	TRBV7-9	TRBJ1-1	CASRREQPEAFF	TGTGCCAGCAGGCGAGAACAGCCTGAAGCTTTCTTT
TRBD1	few	TRBV5-4	TRBJ2-1	CASSSSDRGPFEEQFF	TGTGCCAGCAGCTCCTCGGACAGGGGGCCCTTCGAAGAGCAGTTCTTC
NA	NA	TRBV19	TRBJ1-1	CASSKRNPAQAGEAFF	TGTGCCAGTAGTAAAAGAAACCCAGCCCAAGCAGGTGAAGCTTTCTTT
NA	NA	TRBV7-8	TRBJ1-1	CASSLEYNFLEAFF	TGTGCCAGCAGCTTAGAATATAACTTCCTTGAAGCTTTCTTT
NA	NA	TRBV4-1	TRBJ1-2	CASSQDGGMSSSNYGYTF	TGCGCCAGCAGCCAAGATGGGGGGATGTCTAGCTCTAACTATGGCTACACCTTC
NA	NA	TRBV5-1	TRBJ2-5	CASSRERASQETQYF	TGCGCCAGCAGCCGCGAGAGGGCTAGCCAAGAGACCCAGTACTTC
NA	few	TRBV5-1	TRBJ1-1	CASSLDREGEAFF	TGCGCCAGCAGCTTGGACAGGGAGGGTGAAGCTTTCTTT
NA	NA	TRBV2	TRBJ2-7	CASTTAYEQYF	TGTGCCAGCACCACAGCCTACGAGCAGTACTTC
NA	NA	TRBV5-1	TRBJ1-6	CASTSDSPYNSPLHF	TGCGCCAGCACCTCGGACAGCCCATATAATTCACCCCTCCACTTT
NA	once	TRBV5-1	TRBJ2-7	CASSLESSLEQYF	TGCGCCAGCAGCTTGGAATCTTCCCTGGAGCAGTACTTC
TRBD1	NA	TRBV5-1	TRBJ1-4	CASSPRQGAGEKLFF	TGCGCCAGCAGCCCCAGACAGGGGGCTGGTGAAAAACTGTTTTTT
NA	NA	TRBV19	TRBJ2-2	CASSIGLWVSTGELFF	TGTGCCAGTAGTATAGGACTTTGGGTTTCGACCGGGGAGCTGTTTTTT
NA	NA	TRBV7-9	TRBJ2-3	CASSYELAHTDTQYF	TGTGCCAGCAGCTATGAACTAGCACACACAGATACGCAGTATTTT
NA	few	TRBV18	TRBJ1-1	CASSVGLGSEAFF	TGTGCCAGCTCAGTGGGGCTCGGAAGTGAAGCTTTCTTT
NA	NA	TRBV10-3	TRBJ2-7	CAIAREGGHEQYF	TGTGCCATCGCTAGGGAAGGGGGACACGAGCAGTACTTC
NA	NA	TRBV4-1	TRBJ1-2	CASSPSEGAYGYTF	TGCGCCAGCAGCCCAAGTGAAGGGGCCTATGGCTACACCTTC
TRBD2	NA	TRBV11-3	TRBJ2-1	CASSQTRAGATYNEQFF	TGTGCCAGCAGCCAGACCAGAGCGGGGGCGACCTACAATGAGCAGTTCTTC
NA	once	TRBV6-5	TRBJ1-1	CASSNPGHLLLF	TGTGCCAGCAGTAATCCGGGACATCTGCTGCTCTTT
NA	NA	TRBV30	TRBJ1-6	CAWEDLRVYNSPLHF	TGTGCCTGGGAAGACCTCAGGGTCTATAATTCACCCCTCCACTTT
NA	NA	TRBV11-2	TRBJ2-1	CASSSSSPRTPGVFF	TGTGCCAGCAGCTCCTCCAGCCCAAGGACCCCGGGGGTGTTCTTC
TRBD1	few	TRBV6-1	TRBJ1-4	CASSVRDSLFF	TGTGCCAGCAGTGTACGGGACAGCCTGTTTTTT
TRBD2	few	TRBV4-1	TRBJ2-2	CASSRIPSGGATGELFF	TGCGCCAGCAGCCGGATTCCTAGCGGGGGGGCCACCGGGGAGCTGTTTTTT
NA	NA	TRBV18	TRBJ2-1	CASSLTGIVAYNEQFF	TGTGCCAGCTCACTTACAGGGATAGTCGCCTACAATGAGCAGTTCTTC